These T cell receptor beta chains were read from a single sample in a study of blood T cell repertoires in COVID-19. Libraries were prepared by immunoSEQ multiplex PCR; TCRdb keeps only in-frame clonotypes and omits some of them. In the table there are approximately 250,000 clones, roughly 80% of which are singletons. Sequencing was performed on peripheral blood. The receptors were gathered from a woman in her fifties or sixties with acute or convalescent COVID-19. Both conserved end residues are part of each CDR3. The order of the fields is J gene, D gene, V gene, clone size, CDR3 protein, CDR3 DNA. The D gene is left open where the match is weak. The size of a clone is reported for some rows only, either as once, few or many, or as a class for expanded clones.

>TRBJ1-4|TRBD1|TRBV7-2|-
CASSPSRGDSEKLFF
TGTGCCAGCAGCCCCAGTAGGGGGGACAGTGAAAAACTGTTTTTT
>TRBJ1-6|-|TRBV7-6|few
CASSLLETGDNSPLHF
TGTGCCAGCAGCTTACTTGAGACAGGAGATAATTCACCCCTCCACTTT
>TRBJ1-2|-|TRBV5-1|-
CASTLAGSANYGYTF
TGCGCCAGCACCCTAGCGGGGTCGGCTAACTATGGCTACACCTTC
>TRBJ2-3|-|TRBV18|-
CASSLISRGQSTDTQYF
TGTGCCAGCTCCCTTATCTCCAGGGGACAAAGCACAGATACGCAGTATTTT
>TRBJ2-1|TRBD2|TRBV3-1/TRBV3-2|-
CASSRRLAGGRDEQFF
TGTGCCAGCAGTCGGCGCTTAGCGGGGGGGCGGGATGAGCAGTTCTTC
>TRBJ2-2|-|TRBV6-1|-
CASSEMGLSTGELFF
TGTGCCAGCAGTGAGATGGGGCTCAGCACCGGGGAGCTGTTTTTT
>TRBJ2-3|TRBD2|TRBV19|-
CASSSSGSGRRDTQYF
TGTGCCAGTAGTTCGTCGGGGAGCGGGAGGAGGGATACGCAGTATTTT
>TRBJ2-2|-|TRBV4-1|-
CASSQTQDTFTGELFF
TGCGCCAGCAGCCAGACCCAGGACACCTTCACCGGGGAGCTGTTTTTT
>TRBJ1-1|-|TRBV21-1|once
CASRMHIATQFTEAFF
TGTGCCAGCAGGATGCATATAGCTACACAATTCACTGAAGCTTTCTTT
>TRBJ1-6|-|TRBV6-6|-
CASSYSNQYNSPLHF
TGTGCCAGCAGTTACTCGAATCAGTATAATTCACCCCTCCACTTT
>TRBJ2-1|TRBD2|TRBV6-1|-
CASSEASGLAAYNEQFF
TGTGCCAGCAGTGAAGCCTCCGGCCTAGCGGCCTACAATGAGCAGTTCTTC
>TRBJ1-2|TRBD1|TRBV27|-
CASSLGTGFGYTF
TGTGCCAGCAGTTTGGGGACAGGGTTTGGCTACACCTTC
>TRBJ2-3|TRBD2|TRBV7-8|-
CASSLRSAAGGVPDTQYF
TGTGCCAGCAGCTTAAGATCGGCAGCGGGAGGGGTGCCAGATACGCAGTATTTT
>TRBJ1-2|-|TRBV11-2|-
CASSLAWSGDGYTF
TGTGCCAGCAGCTTAGCTTGGTCGGGGGATGGCTACACCTTC
>TRBJ2-2|-|TRBV24-1|-
CATGMSGGQRTGELFF
TGTGCCACCGGAATGTCCGGGGGGCAAAGAACCGGGGAGCTGTTTTTT
>TRBJ2-6|-|TRBV27|-
CASSLTGANVLTF
TGTGCCAGCAGTCTTACTGGGGCCAACGTCCTGACTTTC
>TRBJ1-2|-|TRBV30|-
CASKGGYGYTF
TGTGCCTCAAAGGGAGGCTATGGCTACACCTTC
>TRBJ2-5|-|TRBV5-1|-
CASSLGSGRETQYF
TGCGCCAGCAGCTTGGGATCAGGGAGGGAGACCCAGTACTTC
>TRBJ1-4|-|TRBV9|-
CASSVTGLSNEKLFF
TGTGCCAGCAGCGTTACGGGACTATCCAATGAAAAACTGTTTTTT
>TRBJ1-2|-|TRBV5-6|-
CASSLARQPYGYTF
TGTGCCAGCAGCTTGGCGCGGCAGCCCTATGGCTACACCTTC
>TRBJ2-7|TRBD1|TRBV5-6|-
CASSLGQGAYEQYF
TGTGCCAGCAGCTTGGGACAGGGGGCATACGAGCAGTACTTC
>TRBJ2-5|TRBD1|TRBV28|once
CASSYPSLDRVEETQYF
TGTGCCAGCAGTTACCCCTCCTTGGACAGGGTGGAAGAGACCCAGTACTTC
>TRBJ2-3|-|TRBV5-1|-
CASSRDSQGDTQYF
TGCGCCAGCAGCCGGGATAGCCAAGGAGATACGCAGTATTTT
>TRBJ1-2|-|TRBV28|-
CASSFTGYGYTF
TGTGCCAGCAGTTTTACGGGGTATGGCTACACCTTC
>TRBJ1-2|-|TRBV19|-
CASRPQHSFYYGYTF
TGTGCCAGTAGACCCCAGCATAGCTTTTACTATGGCTACACCTTC
>TRBJ2-7|TRBD1|TRBV7-8|-
CASSFSTGAYEQYF
TGTGCCAGCAGCTTTTCAACAGGGGCCTACGAGCAGTACTTC
>TRBJ2-7|-|TRBV7-9|-
CASSLAQGKLTYEQYF
TGTGCCAGCAGCTTAGCACAGGGTAAATTGACCTACGAGCAGTACTTC
>TRBJ2-3|TRBD2|TRBV7-3|-
CASSLGTSGVADTQYF
TGTGCCAGCAGCTTAGGGACTAGCGGGGTGGCAGATACGCAGTATTTT
>TRBJ2-7|-|TRBV28|-
CASSASWQSYEQYF
TGTGCCAGCAGTGCCAGTTGGCAATCCTACGAGCAGTACTTC
>TRBJ2-2|TRBD2|TRBV4-2|-
CASADGLAGEGAGELFF
TGTGCCAGCGCCGACGGACTAGCGGGAGAAGGGGCCGGGGAGCTGTTTTTT
>TRBJ2-7|TRBD2|TRBV5-1|-
CASSLRLAGGYEQYF
TGCGCCAGCAGCTTAAGACTAGCGGGAGGCTACGAGCAGTACTTC
>TRBJ2-3|TRBD2|TRBV6-5|-
CASRPRGLETDTQYF
TGTGCCAGCAGACCCCGGGGACTAGAAACAGATACGCAGTATTTT
>TRBJ2-3|-|TRBV28|-
CASKDYTDTQYF
TGTGCCAGCAAGGACTACACAGATACGCAGTATTTT
>TRBJ2-2|TRBD1|TRBV5-1|-
CASSRSGQGNTGELFF
TGCGCCAGCAGCCGATCGGGACAGGGGAACACCGGGGAGCTGTTTTTT
>TRBJ1-6|TRBD1|TRBV4-2|-
CASSHPGQGPNSPLHF
TGTGCCAGCAGCCACCCGGGACAGGGACCTAATTCACCCCTCCACTTT
>TRBJ2-2|-|TRBV11-3|-
CASSFSGTGELFF
TGTGCCAGCAGCTTCTCAGGCACCGGGGAGCTGTTTTTT
>TRBJ2-7|-|TRBV3-1/TRBV3-2|-
CASSPPLGLAGTYEQYF
TGTGCCAGCAGCCCCCCCCTTGGGTTAGCTGGTACCTACGAGCAGTACTTC
>TRBJ1-4|TRBD1|TRBV25-1|-
CASSEFWTGATNEKLFF
TGTGCCAGCAGTGAATTCTGGACAGGAGCAACTAATGAAAAACTGTTTTTT
>TRBJ2-5|TRBD2|TRBV28|-
CASRRLAGQETQYF
TGTGCCAGCCGCAGACTAGCGGGACAAGAGACCCAGTACTTC